Sequencing of this TCR beta chain was carried out in a study of blood T cell repertoires in COVID-19. Whole-study context: Samples taken during acute and convalescent COVID-19 were collected in the United States, Italy and Spain.

The repertoire was sequenced with immunoSEQ multiplex PCR; TCRdb's copy has only in-frame clones and lacks some. The table lists 200,000 to 300,000 clones, roughly 76% of them singletons. This sequence was found in an elderly woman with COVID-19, enrolled during active disease. The sample comprised peripheral blood.

The CDR3 DNA is TGTGCCAGTAGTATCTCTCTCATCAGGGGCACTGAAGCTTTCTTT. Translating gives CASSISLIRGTEAFF. The chain has TRBV19 and TRBJ1-1, with D possibly being TRBD1 (6 bases). Looked up from germline, CDR1 is LNHDA and CDR2 is SQIVND (reference sequence). V shed 3 bases and J shed 4 bases, with 15 bases lying between them. This CDR3 has 15 residues. Full variable domain (remainder filled in from reference TRBV19 and TRBJ1-1): DGGITQSPKYLFRKEGQNVTLSCEQNLNHDAMYWYRQDPGQGLRLIYYSQIVNDFQKGDIAEGYSVSREKKESFPLTVTSAQKNPTAFYLCASSISLIRGTEAFFGQGTRLTVV.